The entry that follows covers one T cell receptor (beta chain) sequence. Its antigen is undetermined. The sample originates from a study of CD8 T cells in ankylosing spondylitis. Study-level findings and limits: Peripheral blood samples showed relatively rare disease-linked clones, and these clones were CD8+.

TCRdb ran MiXCR on the 5' RACE reads and lists one entry per CDR3 protein. The data show 200,000 or so distinct CDR3 sequences, 15% to 20% seen once. This CDR3 comprises 14 residues. Per germline, CDR1 MNHEY and CDR2 SMNVEV (reference sequence). Trimming stripped 3 bases from V and 5 bases from J, with 12 bases between. The origin of this receptor is a male donor aged 10 to 30 with ankylosing spondylitis or in good health (not recorded which). The sequencing sample was made of blood, either unsorted or a sorted T cell fraction (not recorded which). The V gene is TRBV27, the J gene TRBJ2-3; weak D call: TRBD2 (5 bases). The chain's CDR3 is CASSFRLSGDTQYF. CDR3 DNA sequence: TGTGCCAGCAGTTTCCGACTATCAGGAGATACGCAGTATTTT.